These 15 T cell receptor beta chains were sequenced from one sample in a study of blood T cell repertoires in COVID-19. Only in-frame clones appear in the TCRdb table, and some are missing; sequencing was by immunoSEQ multiplex PCR. The profile covers some 120,000 clones, with roughly 86% appearing a single time and almost 4.5% taken by the ten largest. The sequenced sample consisted of peripheral blood. All receptors come from a man aged 35 to 55 with acute or convalescent COVID-19.

The rearrangement uses TRBV4-1 and TRBJ1-2, with 7 bases matching TRBD1. Trimming removed 3 bases from V and 4 bases from J; junction bases left unmatched: 8. CDR3 size: 15 residues. Germline V lookup: CDR1 MGHRA, CDR2 YSYEKL. Written as DNA, the CDR3 is TGCGCCAGCAGCCATCCACAGGGGCTCTTCTATGGCTACACCTTC. Translation: CASSHPQGLFYGYTF.

The V gene is TRBV7-3, the J gene TRBJ2-2; 7 bases are a match to TRBD2. CDR3 length: 16 amino acids. Germline values: CDR1 SGHTA, CDR2 FQGTGA. Trimming took 5 bases from V and 4 from J; bases not matched to a gene: 10. The CDR3 DNA sequence: TGTGCCAGCAGCCGACAGACTAGCAGAGGCACCGGGGAGCTGTTTTTT. It codes for CASSRQTSRGTGELFF.

The chain couples TRBV4-2 to TRBJ1-1; perhaps TRBD1 as D (5 bases). The CDR3 is 16 amino acids. Trimming took 3 bases from V and 8 from J, leaving 22 bases between them. Looked up from germline, CDR1 is LGHNA and CDR2 is YNFKEQ. In DNA, the CDR3 is TGTGCCAGCAGCCATGACAAGGGAGGGACGACCCCCGAAGCTTTCTTT. Protein sequence: CASSHDKGGTTPEAFF.

This rearrangement joins TRBV5-1 to TRBJ1-5; 11 bases line up with TRBD1. The CDR3 runs to 16 residues. Germline V CDR1 and CDR2: SGHRS, YFSETQ. Trimming took 4 bases from V and 6 from J; bases not matched to a gene: 9. DNA for the CDR3: TGCGCCAGCAGCCCAGGGACAGGGGGGATGGTTCAGCCCCAGCATTTT. The encoded protein is CASSPGTGGMVQPQHF.

This clone was recorded once. The chain couples TRBV9 to TRBJ2-3, with a possible D match to TRBD2 (5 bases). CDR1 SGDLS and CDR2 YYNGEE come from the germline V gene. V gave up 0 bases and J gave up 0 bases, with 8 bases separating them. The CDR3 extends over 15 amino acids. The DNA of the CDR3 is TGTGCCAGCAGCGTAGCAGGACTCAGCACAGATACGCAGTATTTT. Protein sequence: CASSVAGLSTDTQYF.

This sequence joins TRBV20-1 and TRBJ1-1; D gene uncertain. CDR3 size: 12 residues. Germline V gene data show CDR1 as DFQATT and CDR2 as SNEGSKA (reference sequence). Between the trimmed V and J ends, which lost 3 bases and 4 bases, there was a span of 9 bases. The CDR3 DNA sequence: TGCAGTGCTAGTGTAGGGAGCACTGAAGCTTTCTTT. It encodes CSASVGSTEAFF.

This chain uses TRBV28 with TRBJ1-3; 7 bases align to TRBD1. The V segment lost 7 bases and the J segment 5 bases; nucleotides outside the gene matches: 8. This CDR3 comprises 14 residues. Germline V gene lookup returns CDR1 MDHEN and CDR2 SYDVKM. The CDR3: CASTLTGKRNTIYF. CDR3 DNA: TGTGCCAGCACCCTGACAGGGAAAAGAAACACCATATATTTT.

This chain's CDR3 is CASSPLQVLGNQPQHF. CDR3 DNA: TGTGCCAGCTCACCATTACAGGTATTAGGGAATCAGCCCCAGCATTTT. The V gene is TRBV18, the J gene TRBJ1-5; TRBD1 is a possible D gene (5 bases). Germline values: CDR1 KGHSH, CDR2 LQKENI. The CDR3 runs to 16 residues. V was pared by 2 bases and J by 4 bases, with 15 bases between. The entire variable domain, with the rest obtained from reference TRBV18 and TRBJ1-5, is as follows: NAGVMQNPRHLVRRRGQEARLRCSPMKGHSHVYWYRQLPEEGLKFMVYLQKENIIDESGMPKERFSAEFPKEGPSILRIQQVVRGDSAAYFCASSPLQVLGNQPQHFGDGTRLSIL.

This clone was seen more than once but under ten times. The chain joins TRBV4-3 to TRBJ1-2, with a weak D call TRBD1 (5 bases). The V gene's germline CDR1 is LGHNA and CDR2 YSLEER. V gave up 1 base and J gave up 4 bases, with 13 bases separating them. This CDR3 has 15 residues. CDR3 amino acids: CASSQGTRGFYGYTF. The CDR3, as DNA: TGCGCCAGCAGCCAAGGGACTCGGGGGTTCTATGGCTACACCTTC.

This chain uses TRBV5-1 with TRBJ2-1; 11 bases fit TRBD1. Trimming cost V 4 bases and J 4 bases; bases outside gene matches: 4. The CDR3 is 15 residues long. Looked up from germline, CDR1 is SGHRS and CDR2 is YFSETQ. The CDR3, as DNA: TGCGCCAGCAGCGTGGGACAGGGGGGTTACAATGAGCAGTTCTTC. It specifies CASSVGQGGYNEQFF.

This clone was counted between two and nine times. The V call is TRBV9, the J call TRBJ1-5; 8 nucleotides match TRBD1. CDR1 and CDR2 (germline): SGDLS, YYNGEE. After removal of 3 bases from V and 6 bases from J, the junction contained 5 bases not matched to a gene. The length of the CDR3 is 14 residues. The CDR3 reads CASSAGQGTQPQHF. The CDR3, as DNA: TGTGCCAGCAGCGCCGGACAGGGTACTCAGCCCCAGCATTTT.

The CDR3 is CASSQGSFSYGYTF. Here the CDR3 DNA reads TGCGCCAGCAGCCAAGGTTCGTTCTCCTATGGCTACACCTTC. The chain links TRBV4-1 to TRBJ1-2; D not certain. Trimming pared 1 base from V and 4 bases from J, leaving 10 bases between. There are 14 residues in the CDR3. Per the germline V gene, CDR1 is MGHRA and CDR2 is YSYEKL.

CDR3 residues: CASSAGLAEGTDTQYF. For the CDR3, the DNA is TGTGCCAGCAGCGCTGGGCTAGCGGAGGGCACAGATACGCAGTATTTT. This sequence joins TRBV9 and TRBJ2-3; 7 positions match TRBD2. CDR3 length: 16 amino acids. The V segment lost 3 bases and the J segment 1 base; nucleotides outside the gene matches: 8. In germline, CDR1 is SGDLS, CDR2 YYNGEE.

The chain couples TRBV5-5 to TRBJ1-6, with 9 bases aligning to TRBD1. CDR1 is SGHKS, CDR2 YYEKEE, per germline (reference sequence). The ends lost 3 bases at V and 7 bases at J; junction bases unmatched: 8. The CDR3 totals 16 residues. The CDR3 DNA reads as TGTGCCAGCAGCTCAGACAGGGGGATAGCGAATTCACCCCTCCACTTT. It specifies CASSSDRGIANSPLHF.

The rearrangement uses TRBV19 and TRBJ1-4; the D gene is possibly TRBD1 (5 bases). Germline V gives CDR1 LNHDA, CDR2 SQIVND (reference sequence). This CDR3 region has 14 residues. Trimming pared 3 bases from V and 7 bases from J, leaving 12 bases between. The CDR3 DNA reads TGTGCCAGTAGTATGTTTGGGGCTTTTGAAAAACTGTTTTTT. Translating gives CASSMFGAFEKLFF.